The entry that follows covers one T cell receptor beta chain sequence. Clones were read by immunoSEQ multiplex PCR, and TCRdb kept only the in-frame ones, dropping some. The sample lists under 80,000 clones, about 87% occurring once. This specimen comes from a study of T cell responses to AZD1222 COVID-19 vaccine. From germline, CDR1 is MNHNS and CDR2 SASEGT. CDR3 length equals 16 residues. Between the trimmed V and J ends, which lost 2 bases and 4 bases, there was a span of 15 bases. The sequencing here drew on peripheral blood, taken on day 0 of AZD1222 vaccination. This TCR came from an adult in good health. V gene TRBV6-1 combines with J gene TRBJ2-1; no reliable D call. CDR3 sequence: CASSEIRELQYNEQFF. CDR3 DNA: TGTGCCAGCAGTGAAATCCGAGAACTACAATACAATGAGCAGTTCTTC.